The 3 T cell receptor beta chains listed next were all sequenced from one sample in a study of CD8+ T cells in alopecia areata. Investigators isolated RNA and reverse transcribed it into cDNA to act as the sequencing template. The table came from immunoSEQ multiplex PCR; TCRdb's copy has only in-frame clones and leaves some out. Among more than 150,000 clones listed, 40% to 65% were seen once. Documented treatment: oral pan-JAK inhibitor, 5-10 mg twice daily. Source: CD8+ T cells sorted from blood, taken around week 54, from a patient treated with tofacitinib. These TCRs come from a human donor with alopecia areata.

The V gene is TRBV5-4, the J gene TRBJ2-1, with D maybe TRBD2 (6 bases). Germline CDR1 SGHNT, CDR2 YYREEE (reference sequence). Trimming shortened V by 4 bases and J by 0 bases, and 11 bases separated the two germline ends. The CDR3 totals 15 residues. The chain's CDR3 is CASSGGTVSYNEQFF. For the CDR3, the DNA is TGTGCCAGCAGCGGGGGGACGGTCTCCTACAATGAGCAGTTCTTC. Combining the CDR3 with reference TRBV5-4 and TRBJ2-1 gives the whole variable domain ETGVTQSPTHLIKTRGQQVTLRCSSQSGHNTVSWYQQALGQGPQFIFQYYREEENGRGNFPPRFSGLQFPNYSSELNVNALELDDSALYLCASSGGTVSYNEQFFGPGTRLTVL.

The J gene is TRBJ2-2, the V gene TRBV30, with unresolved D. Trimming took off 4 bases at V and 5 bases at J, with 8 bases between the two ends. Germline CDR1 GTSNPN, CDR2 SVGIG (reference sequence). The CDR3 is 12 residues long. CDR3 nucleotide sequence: TGTGCCTGGACTCAAGGGACCGGGGAGCTGTTTTTT. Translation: CAWTQGTGELFF. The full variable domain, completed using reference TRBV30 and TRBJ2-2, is SQTIHQWPATLVQPVGSPLSLECTVEGTSNPNLYWYRQAAGRGLQLLFYSVGIGQISSEVPQNLSASRPQDRQFILSSKKLLLSDSGFYLCAWTQGTGELFFGEGSRLTVL.

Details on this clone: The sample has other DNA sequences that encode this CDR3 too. CDR3 protein: CASSLGRRGTEAFF. CDR3 coding DNA: TGTGCCAGCAGCCTTGGACGGAGGGGGACTGAAGCTTTCTTT. The chain links TRBV5-6 to TRBJ1-1; possible D gene TRBD1, 6 bases. Germline CDR1 reads SGHDT; CDR2 reads YYEEEE. Deletions cut 4 bases from V and 5 bases from J, with 15 bases between. This CDR3 region has 14 residues.